This TCR beta chain was found in a study of CD8 T cells in Susac syndrome. Study in general: Active disease was present in five or six of the sequenced Susac syndrome patients, whereas about eight of them were in remission. Patients with Susac syndrome were therapy-naive, taking corticosteroids, with some also receiving intravenous immunoglobulin, or taking intravenous immunoglobulin alone at the time their blood was drawn.

RNA in amounts of about 0.5 to 1 ug was reverse transcribed with random hexamers. Coverage of TCR beta CDR3 amplification by immunoSEQ multiplex PCR extended to 54 Vbeta and 13 Jbeta. TCRdb itself ran the immunoSEQ multiplex PCR reads through MiXCR, one entry per CDR3 protein. This table holds 100,000 to 150,000 distinct CDR3 sequences, 90% to 95% found once. From germline, CDR1 is SGHAT and CDR2 FQNNGV. This CDR3 comprises 15 residues. Trimming removed 5 bases at V and 0 bases at J, with 10 bases between. Patients with Susac syndrome met the recently defined diagnostic criteria for definite or probable disease.

This chain uses TRBV11-2 with TRBJ2-2; D is ambiguous. The sequence derives from a human donor with Susac syndrome. Sequenced input: CD8+ T cells from PBMCs. The CDR3 sequence: CASSKLPPNTGELFF. The CDR3 nucleotides read TGTGCCAGCAGCAAACTACCCCCGAACACCGGGGAGCTGTTTTTT. The full variable domain, in which reference TRBV11-2 and TRBJ2-2 provide the parts outside the CDR3, is EAGVAQSPRYKIIEKRQSVAFWCNPISGHATLYWYQQILGQGPKLLIQFQNNGVVDDSQLPKDRFSAERLKGVDSTLKIQPAKLEDSAVYLCASSKLPPNTGELFFGEGSRLTVL.